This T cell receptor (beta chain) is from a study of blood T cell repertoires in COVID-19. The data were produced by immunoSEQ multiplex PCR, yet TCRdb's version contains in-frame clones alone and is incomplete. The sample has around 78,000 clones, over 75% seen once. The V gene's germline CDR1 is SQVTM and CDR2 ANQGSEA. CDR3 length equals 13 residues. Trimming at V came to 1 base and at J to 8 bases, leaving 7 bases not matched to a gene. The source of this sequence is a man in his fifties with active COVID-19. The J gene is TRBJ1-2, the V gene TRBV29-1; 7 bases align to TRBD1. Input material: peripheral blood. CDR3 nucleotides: TGCAGCGTTGAAGGGTCAGGGGGAAGAGGCTACACCTTC. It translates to CSVEGSGGRGYTF.